This T cell receptor beta chain was recorded in a study of T cells in Graves' hyperthyroidism and ophthalmopathy. Findings and limits, study-wide: Prediction of ophthalmopathy progression came a median approximately 6.6 months pre-onset. Separating ophthalmopathy from stable hyperthyroidism was achieved by a 13 V-J model. Most thyroid clonotypes that were expanded above 0.001 also turned up in blood.

The CDR3 runs 12 residues. Per the germline V gene, CDR1 is ENHRY and CDR2 is SYGVKD. Trimming left V 8 bases short and J 4 bases short, with 11 bases between. Researchers took RNA transcripts and amplified the TCR beta CDR3 regions from them. The HTBI primer set drove a first-round RT-PCR of the TCR CDR3. One entry per CDR3 protein, called by TCRdb with MiXCR from the multiplex PCR reads. The table lists 20,000 to 30,000 distinct CDR3 sequences, about 49% of them singletons. This clonotype was counted only a few times. Its antigen remains unknown. The sample taken for sequencing was blood. The TCR originated in a woman aged 40 to 50 with Graves' hyperthyroidism that later progressed to Graves' ophthalmopathy. The chain links TRBV10-3 to TRBJ1-2; unclear D gene. CDR3 protein: CAIGEGRYGYTF. Here the CDR3 DNA reads TGTGCCATCGGGGAAGGGCGCTATGGCTACACCTTC.